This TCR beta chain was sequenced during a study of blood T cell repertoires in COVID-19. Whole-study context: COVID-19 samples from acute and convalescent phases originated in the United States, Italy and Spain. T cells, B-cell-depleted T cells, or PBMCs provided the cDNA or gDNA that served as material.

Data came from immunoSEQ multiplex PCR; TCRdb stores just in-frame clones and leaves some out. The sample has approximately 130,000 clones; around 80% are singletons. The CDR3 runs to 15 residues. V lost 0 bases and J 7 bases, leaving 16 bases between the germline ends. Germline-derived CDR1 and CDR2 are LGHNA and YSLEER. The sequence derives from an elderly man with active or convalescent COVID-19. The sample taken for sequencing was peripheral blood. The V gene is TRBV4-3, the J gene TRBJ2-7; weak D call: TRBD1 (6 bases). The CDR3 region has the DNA TGCGCCAGCAGCCAAGAAAGGCACAGGGTCGGAGAGCAGTACTTC. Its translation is CASSQERHRVGEQYF.